These 22 T cell receptor beta chains share one sample of origin, sequenced in a study of Ad26.COV2.S vaccination and SARS-CoV-2 variants. The treatment denotes: 19 received Ad26.COV2.S at low or high dose, single or two shots; about 5 received placebo; per-sample allocation not given. Samples were taken on day 63 after the first vaccine or placebo injection. The assay was immunoSEQ multiplex PCR, and TCRdb's table has in-frame clones only and misses some. This sample has roughly 400,000 clones, with about 88% found just once. The sample consisted of peripheral blood, taken in a trial of Ad26.COV2.S vaccine versus placebo. These receptors were obtained from a person aged 18 to 65 who received the Ad26.COV2.S COVID-19 vaccine or a placebo.

This chain connects TRBV19 to TRBJ2-1; 8 bases line up with TRBD2. The length of the CDR3 is 13 residues. Germline V CDR1 and CDR2: LNHDA, SQIVND (reference sequence). V was clipped by 5 bases and J by 6 bases; unmatched bases: 3. The CDR3 loop reads CASSLGTSNEQFF. DNA for the CDR3: TGTGCCAGTAGTCTGGGGACTAGCAATGAGCAGTTCTTC. Using reference TRBV19 and TRBJ2-1 for the parts outside the CDR3, the full variable domain is DGGITQSPKYLFRKEGQNVTLSCEQNLNHDAMYWYRQDPGQGLRLIYYSQIVNDFQKGDIAEGYSVSREKKESFPLTVTSAQKNPTAFYLCASSLGTSNEQFFGPGTRLTVL.

This clone appeared once. The chain joins TRBV28 to TRBJ1-2; perhaps TRBD1 as D (6 bases). CDR1 MDHEN and CDR2 SYDVKM come from the germline V gene. The V and J ends lost 6 bases and 4 bases respectively, with 15 bases between them. The CDR3 is made up of 14 amino acids. The CDR3 protein is CASRHATGSYGYTF. The DNA of the CDR3 is TGTGCCAGCAGACACGCGACAGGTTCCTATGGCTACACCTTC.

The gene calls are TRBV29-1 and TRBJ2-3; D remains unclear. The CDR3 consists of 16 residues. The germline V gene has CDR1 SQVTM and CDR2 ANQGSEA. The ends were cut back, 6 bases at V and 4 bases at J, with 23 bases in the middle. The CDR3 loop reads CSVARGRLGPADTQYF. DNA of the CDR3: TGCAGCGTCGCCCGCGGACGGTTAGGCCCAGCAGATACGCAGTATTTT.

This chain joins TRBV5-4 and TRBJ1-2; D is possibly TRBD1 (5 bases). V was trimmed by 5 bases and J by 1 base, leaving 15 bases between them. This CDR3 is built from 15 residues. Germline CDR1 is SGHNT and CDR2 is YYREEE (reference sequence). As DNA, the CDR3 is TGTGCCAGCAGTTGGGACCTACCGCTTAACTATGGCTACACCTTC. Protein sequence: CASSWDLPLNYGYTF.

This chain uses TRBV7-2 with TRBJ2-3, with 8 nucleotides matching TRBD2. This CDR3 region has 16 residues. Germline-derived CDR1 and CDR2 are SGHTA and FQGNSA. V lost 2 bases, J lost 4 bases, and 8 bases stayed unmatched. CDR3 sequence reads: CASSLQAGGWADTQYF. DNA for the CDR3: TGTGCCAGCAGCTTACAGGCGGGAGGCTGGGCAGATACGCAGTATTTT. Full variable domain (missing parts from reference TRBV7-2 and TRBJ2-3): GAGVSQSPSNKVTEKGKDVELRCDPISGHTALYWYRQSLGQGLEFLIYFQGNSAPDKSGLPSDRFSAERTGGSVSTLTIQRTQQEDSAVYLCASSLQAGGWADTQYFGPGTRLTVL.

Here the CDR3 reads CASSLTGGQETQYF. CDR3 nucleotides: TGTGCCAGCAGTTTAACGGGGGGACAAGAGACCCAGTACTTC. This chain joins TRBV28 and TRBJ2-5, with 7 bases matching TRBD2. Per germline, CDR1 MDHEN and CDR2 SYDVKM. V dropped 2 bases and J dropped 2; count of bases not matched to a gene: 2. The CDR3 runs to 14 residues.

The V and J genes are TRBV7-6 and TRBJ2-2; no definite D call. V lost 1 base, J lost 3 bases, and 12 bases lay in between. The CDR3 extends over 16 amino acids. Germline V CDR1 and CDR2: SGHVS, FNYEAQ. The CDR3 bases are TGTGCCAGCAGCTTAGGGTCCTTAACCTACACCGGGGAGCTGTTTTTT. Amino acid sequence: CASSLGSLTYTGELFF.

The genes are TRBV13 and TRBJ2-5, with 8 bases matching TRBD2. CDR3 length: 16 amino acids. Trimming removed 7 bases from V and 0 bases from J; junction bases left unmatched: 10. The V gene's germline CDR1 is PRHDT and CDR2 FYEKMQ (reference sequence). The CDR3 protein is CASTVAGRENQETQYF. The DNA for the CDR3 is TGTGCCAGCACGGTAGCCGGGAGGGAGAACCAAGAGACCCAGTACTTC.

The chain carries TRBV6-4 and TRBJ1-4; D might be TRBD1 (6 bases). Trimming removed 6 bases at V and 5 bases at J, with 19 bases between. The CDR3 extends over 16 amino acids. The germline V gene encodes CDR1 MRHNA and CDR2 SNTAGT. CDR3: CASSGQRPPQNEKLFF. CDR3 nucleotides: TGTGCCAGCAGCGGACAGCGCCCGCCTCAAAATGAAAAACTGTTTTTT.

This rearrangement joins TRBV6-5 to TRBJ1-2; 7 nucleotides align to TRBD1. V gave up 6 bases and J gave up 1 base; unmatched junction bases: 2. CDR3 length equals 13 residues. The germline V gene encodes CDR1 MNHEY and CDR2 SVGAGI. CDR3 protein: CASSRGDNYGYTF. The CDR3 nucleotides are TGTGCCAGCAGCAGGGGGGATAACTATGGCTACACCTTC.

The J gene is TRBJ1-2, the V gene TRBV5-3; 7 nucleotides line up with TRBD1. TRBV5-3 is noted as an ORF with a role that remains uncertain. The CDR3 spans 17 residues. V gave up 4 bases and J gave up 6 bases; unmatched junction bases: 18. CDR3: CARSQIRTGLVLHGYTF. The CDR3 bases are TGTGCCAGAAGCCAAATTAGGACAGGTTTGGTCTTACATGGCTACACCTTC.

CDR3 residues: CASSLPGRLNTGELFF. The CDR3 nucleotides read TGTGCCAGCAGTCTTCCGGGACGGTTAAACACCGGGGAGCTGTTTTTT. The chain combines TRBV27 with TRBJ2-2, with D perhaps TRBD1 or TRBD2 (5 bases each). The length of the CDR3 is 16 residues. CDR1 and CDR2 (germline): MNHEY, SMNVEV (reference sequence). Deletions cut 5 bases from V and 2 bases from J, with 15 bases between.

The CDR3 nucleotides are TGTGCCAGCAGTTACGACAGGTTCTCCTATAATTCACCCCTCCACTTT. Its protein is CASSYDRFSYNSPLHF. V and J are TRBV6-5 and TRBJ1-6; tentatively, D is TRBD1 (6 bases). Trimming shortened V by 2 bases and J by 0 bases, and 8 bases separated the two germline ends. Looked up from germline, CDR1 is MNHEY and CDR2 is SVGAGI. The CDR3 runs 16 residues.

The gene calls are TRBV30 and TRBJ1-4; D is undetermined. V lost 0 bases to trimming and J lost 0 bases, with 11 bases between them. The germline gives CDR1 GTSNPN, CDR2 SVGIG (reference sequence). The CDR3 is made up of 16 amino acids. The CDR3 sequence: CAWSVDPAATNEKLFF. DNA of the CDR3: TGTGCCTGGAGTGTTGACCCAGCGGCAACTAATGAAAAACTGTTTTTT.

The chain has TRBV3-1 (or the pseudogene TRBV3-2) and TRBJ2-5; D is uncertain. V was cut by 4 bases and J by 2 bases, with 11 bases left in between. Germline CDR1 is LGHDT and CDR2 is YNNKEL (reference sequence). The CDR3 spans 14 residues. The CDR3 region is CASSRSGLQETQYF. CDR3 in DNA: TGTGCCAGCAGCCGCTCCGGGCTACAAGAGACCCAGTACTTC.

The chain has TRBV6-5 and TRBJ2-2; D possibly corresponds to TRBD1 (5 bases). Trimming took off 8 bases at V and 0 bases at J, with 10 bases between the two ends. The CDR3 consists of 14 residues. The germline V gene encodes CDR1 MNHEY and CDR2 SVGAGI. CDR3 coding DNA: TGTGCCAGCGGGGCGGATCCGAACACCGGGGAGCTGTTTTTT. This codes for CASGADPNTGELFF.

This clone appeared a single time. This chain links TRBV7-2 with TRBJ1-1, with a possible D match to TRBD1 (5 bases). V was cut by 3 bases and J by 1 base, with 12 bases left in between. The germline V gene encodes CDR1 SGHTA and CDR2 FQGNSA. The CDR3 loop spans 15 amino acids. DNA of the CDR3: TGTGCCAGCAGCTTTTTTCGGGGGAAGAACACTGAAGCTTTCTTT. Protein sequence: CASSFFRGKNTEAFF.

The chain carries TRBV27 and TRBJ2-1; 8 bases line up with TRBD1. Germline-derived CDR1 and CDR2 are MNHEY and SMNVEV (reference sequence). This CDR3 spans 16 amino acids. The J segment lost 0 bases and the V segment lost 5 bases, leaving 6 bases of the junction unmatched. CDR3 nucleotides: TGTGCCAGCAGTCCGACAGGGGCCAACTCCTACAATGAGCAGTTCTTC. It translates to CASSPTGANSYNEQFF.

The chain uses TRBV5-1 and TRBJ1-4, with D possibly TRBD1 on 5 matching bases. Germline loops: CDR1 SGHRS, CDR2 YFSETQ. The CDR3 covers 13 residues. V gave up 5 bases and J gave up 1 base, with 6 bases separating them. The CDR3 loop reads CASRGVTNEKLFF. The DNA for the CDR3 is TGCGCCAGCAGGGGGGTAACTAATGAAAAACTGTTTTTT.

The chain is built from TRBV5-1 and TRBJ2-2; no clear D gene. CDR1 and CDR2 (germline): SGHRS, YFSETQ. V dropped 3 bases and J dropped 1 base, with 13 bases sitting between them. This CDR3 has 16 residues. As DNA, the CDR3 is TGCGCCAGCAGCTCTTTCAAGGGTTTGAACACCGGGGAGCTGTTTTTT. It encodes CASSSFKGLNTGELFF.

CDR3 in DNA: TGTGCCAGCATAGACAGGGCTCCCGGGGAGCTGTTTTTT. Protein: CASIDRAPGELFF. This rearrangement joins TRBV6-5 to TRBJ2-2; 7 bases map to TRBD1. CDR1 and CDR2 from the germline V gene are MNHEY and SVGAGI. The CDR3 runs to 13 residues. The ends lost 7 bases at V and 6 bases at J; junction bases unmatched: 5.

The chain joins TRBV12-3 or TRBV12-4 to TRBJ1-2, with no clear D. V lost 6 bases and J 4 bases, leaving 12 bases between the germline ends. CDR3 size: 13 residues. The CDR3 nucleotides are TGTGCCAGCAGCCAAGGACGGGGCTATGGCTACACCTTC. Translated, it gives CASSQGRGYGYTF.